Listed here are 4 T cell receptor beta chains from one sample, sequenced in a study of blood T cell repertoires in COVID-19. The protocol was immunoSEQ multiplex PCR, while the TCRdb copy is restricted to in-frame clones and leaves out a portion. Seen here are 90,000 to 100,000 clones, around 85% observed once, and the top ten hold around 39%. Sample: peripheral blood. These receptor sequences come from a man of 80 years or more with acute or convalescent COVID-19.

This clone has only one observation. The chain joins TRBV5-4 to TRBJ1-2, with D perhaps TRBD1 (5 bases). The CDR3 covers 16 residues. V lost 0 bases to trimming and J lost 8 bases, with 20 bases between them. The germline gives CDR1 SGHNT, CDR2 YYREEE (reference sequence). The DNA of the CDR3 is TGTGCCAGCAGCTTGGCCAATCCGGGGGGTTTAATGGGCTACACCTTC. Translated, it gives CASSLANPGGLMGYTF. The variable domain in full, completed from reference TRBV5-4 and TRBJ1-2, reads ETGVTQSPTHLIKTRGQQVTLRCSSQSGHNTVSWYQQALGQGPQFIFQYYREEENGRGNFPPRFSGLQFPNYSSELNVNALELDDSALYLCASSLANPGGLMGYTFGSGTRLTVV.

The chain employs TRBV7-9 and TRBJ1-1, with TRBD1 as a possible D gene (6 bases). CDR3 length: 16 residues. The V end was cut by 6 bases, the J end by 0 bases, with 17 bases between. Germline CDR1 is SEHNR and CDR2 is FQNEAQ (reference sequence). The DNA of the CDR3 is TGTGCCAGCAGTTTTCAAACCGGGACATTGAACACTGAAGCTTTCTTT. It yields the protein CASSFQTGTLNTEAFF.

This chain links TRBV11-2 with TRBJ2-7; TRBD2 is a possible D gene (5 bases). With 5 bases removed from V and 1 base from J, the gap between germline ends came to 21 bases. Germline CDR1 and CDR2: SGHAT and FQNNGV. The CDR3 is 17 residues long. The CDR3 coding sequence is TGTGCCAGCAGCAGGACCTACGAGGGAGCTTTGTCCTACGAGCAGTACTTC. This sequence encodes CASSRTYEGALSYEQYF.

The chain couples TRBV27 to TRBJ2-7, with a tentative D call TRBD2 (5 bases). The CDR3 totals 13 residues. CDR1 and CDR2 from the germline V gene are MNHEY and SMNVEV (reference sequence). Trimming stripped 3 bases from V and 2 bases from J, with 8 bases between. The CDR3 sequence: CASSFLGAYEQYF. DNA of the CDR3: TGTGCCAGCAGTTTTCTGGGAGCCTACGAGCAGTACTTC.